These 32 T cell receptor beta chains came from one sample sequenced in a study of patients and donors after allogeneic stem cell transplantation. From the RT-PCR reads, TCRdb called clonotypes with MiXCR, one entry per CDR3 protein. The repertoire holds 200,000 to 250,000 distinct CDR3 sequences, with roughly 15% as singletons. Sequenced material: blood, either unsorted or a sorted T cell fraction (not recorded which). The receptors come from a human donor who was either an allogeneic HSCT recipient or a stem cell or donor lymphocyte infusion donor (not recorded which). It is not recorded whose cells these are; they may come from a transplant donor.

This clonotype was seen ten or more times. The chain couples TRBV30 to TRBJ1-1; D is unresolved. This CDR3 has 13 amino acids. Germline CDR1 is GTSNPN and CDR2 is SVGIG (reference sequence). V lost 1 base to trimming and J lost 4 bases, with 10 bases between them. The CDR3 spells CAWSGERATEAFF. Here the CDR3 DNA reads TGTGCCTGGAGTGGTGAGAGGGCCACTGAAGCTTTCTTT.

The chain joins TRBV30 to TRBJ2-7; 10 nucleotides align to TRBD2. J was trimmed by 1 base and V by 1 base; bases with no gene match: 1. The CDR3 consists of 14 residues. Germline CDR1 GTSNPN, CDR2 SVGIG (reference sequence). The CDR3 is CAWSATSGSYEQYF. DNA for the CDR3: TGTGCCTGGAGTGCGACTAGCGGGTCCTACGAGCAGTACTTC.

This clonotype was seen repeatedly, ten times or more. The chain uses TRBV7-3 and TRBJ2-1; the D gene is possibly TRBD2 (6 bases). The germline CDR1 and CDR2 sequences are SGHTA and FQGTGA. The CDR3 length is 17 residues. The V end was cut by 1 base, the J end by 4 bases, with 17 bases between. As DNA, the CDR3 is TGTGCCAGCAGCTTAATGGGAGGCGGACAACAGTACAATGAGCAGTTCTTC. It is translated as CASSLMGGGQQYNEQFF.

At least ten counts were recorded for this clonotype. The V gene is TRBV29-1, the J gene TRBJ2-7, with D hard to call. V lost 2 bases to trimming and J lost 7 bases, with 12 bases between them. This CDR3 spans 12 amino acids. The germline V gene has CDR1 SQVTM and CDR2 ANQGSEA. CDR3 sequence reads: CSVEPLVGEQYF. In nucleotides, the CDR3 is TGCAGCGTTGAACCCCTGGTGGGGGAGCAGTACTTC.

The V gene is TRBV3-1, the J gene TRBJ2-2; D gene uncertain. Germline V gene lookup returns CDR1 LGHDT and CDR2 YNNKEL (reference sequence). Trimming cost V 2 bases and J 4 bases, with 5 bases left between them. The CDR3 is made up of 13 amino acids. CDR3 sequence: CASSQRFTGELFF. In DNA form, the CDR3 reads TGTGCCAGCAGCCAAAGGTTCACCGGGGAGCTGTTTTTT.

This clonotype was seen many times. The chain employs TRBV20-1 and TRBJ1-6; D not resolved. The ends were cut back, 1 base at V and 7 bases at J, with 11 bases in the middle. The CDR3 loop spans 14 amino acids. The germline gives CDR1 DFQATT, CDR2 SNEGSKA (reference sequence). CDR3 in DNA: TGCAGTGCTAGAGCGGAAACGGGGAATTCACCCCTCCACTTT. It yields the protein CSARAETGNSPLHF.

V is TRBV20-1 and J is TRBJ1-6; 12 bases map to TRBD1. V dropped 6 bases and J dropped 9; count of bases not matched to a gene: 9. The CDR3 extends over 15 amino acids. Germline values: CDR1 DFQATT, CDR2 SNEGSKA (reference sequence). The CDR3 region has the DNA TGCAGTGCCGCGCCGGGACAGGGGGCAGGTTCACCCCTCCACTTT. This translates into CSAAPGQGAGSPLHF.

This clonotype occurred many times. The rearrangement links TRBV29-1 to TRBJ1-2, with 9 nucleotides matching TRBD1. The CDR3 loop spans 13 amino acids. With V trimmed by 2 bases and J by 8 bases, 6 bases remained unmatched. Germline CDR1 reads SQVTM; CDR2 reads ANQGSEA. The CDR3 region has the DNA TGCAGCGTTGAACAGGGACAGGGTGAGGGCTACACCTTC. Amino acid sequence: CSVEQGQGEGYTF.

Concerning this clonotype itself: Without the conserved terminal phenylalanine or tryptophan, this CDR3 likely stems from a read error. The V gene is TRBV24-1, the J gene TRBJ2-1; 10 bases line up with TRBD2. CDR3 length equals 13 residues. The V gene's germline CDR1 is KGHDR and CDR2 SFDVKD. V gave up 6 bases and J gave up 6 bases; unmatched junction bases: 1. The CDR3 sequence: CATSLAGVNEQFL. As DNA, the CDR3 is TGTGCCACCAGTCTAGCGGGAGTCAATGAGCAGTTCCTC.

This clonotype was seen once. The chain joins TRBV7-6 to TRBJ1-5, with no clear D. This CDR3 is 15 amino acids long. V was trimmed by 1 base and J by 2 bases, leaving 9 bases between them. The germline gives CDR1 SGHVS, CDR2 FNYEAQ. The CDR3: CASSLGAARNQPQHF. The CDR3 DNA reads TGTGCCAGCAGCTTAGGGGCAGCACGCAATCAGCCCCAGCATTTT.

This rearrangement joins TRBV11-1 to TRBJ2-2; 9 positions match TRBD2. The J segment lost 4 bases and the V segment lost 5 bases, leaving 5 bases of the junction unmatched. Germline V gives CDR1 SGHAT, CDR2 FQDESV (reference sequence). The CDR3 extends over 15 amino acids. The CDR3 region has the DNA TGTGCCAGCAGCCCAATAGCGGGGGTCACCGGGGAGCTGTTTTTT. Its protein product is CASSPIAGVTGELFF.

The rearrangement uses TRBV5-1 and TRBJ2-1; D not certain. The CDR3 runs 12 residues. Germline V lookup: CDR1 SGHRS, CDR2 YFSETQ. Trimming stripped 0 bases from V and 8 bases from J, with 6 bases between. The CDR3, as DNA: TGCGCCAGCAGCTTGGGAACGGATGAGCAGTTCTTC. Translation gives CASSLGTDEQFF.

This clonotype has just a few counts. The chain links TRBV14 to TRBJ2-1, with no clear D. The CDR3 is 14 residues long. Germline V lookup: CDR1 SGHDN, CDR2 FVKESK. V lost 0 bases, J lost 7 bases, and 10 bases lay in between. The CDR3 DNA sequence: TGTGCCAGCAGCCAAGATCCAGCAAGGAATGAGCAGTTCTTC. It specifies CASSQDPARNEQFF.

This clonotype has a count of ten or more. This rearrangement joins TRBV12-3 or TRBV12-4 to TRBJ2-1; D might be TRBD2 (6 bases). V was trimmed by 6 bases and J by 8 bases, leaving 14 bases between them. The CDR3 is made up of 13 amino acids. The CDR3 region has the DNA TGTGCCAGCAGACCCTCTAGCGTCGATGAGCAGTTCTTC. As protein: CASRPSSVDEQFF.

This chain uses TRBV29-1 with TRBJ2-7; TRBD1 matches at 7 bases. With 0 bases clipped from V and 6 bases from J, the junction kept 5 bases outside the gene matches. The CDR3 is 13 amino acids. CDR1 SQVTM and CDR2 ANQGSEA come from the germline V gene. The CDR3 nucleotides read TGCAGCGTTGAAGAGTGGACAGGCAGCGAGCAGTACTTC. It encodes CSVEEWTGSEQYF.

This clonotype has just one count. This sequence joins TRBV12-3 or TRBV12-4 and TRBJ2-5, with 11 bases identical to TRBD1. This CDR3 comprises 15 residues. V was pared by 6 bases and J by 5 bases, with 8 bases of the junction left unmatched. CDR3 residues: CASSRTGGRHETQYF. CDR3 in DNA: TGTGCCAGCAGCCGGACAGGGGGCCGCCATGAGACCCAGTACTTC.

This sequence joins TRBV7-2 and TRBJ2-4; either TRBD1 or TRBD2 may fit D (5 bases each). This CDR3 contains 15 residues. Looked up from germline, CDR1 is SGHTA and CDR2 is FQGNSA. With 5 bases removed from V and 8 bases from J, the gap between germline ends came to 19 bases. The CDR3 protein is CASSLSGRAGDIQYF. CDR3 DNA: TGTGCCAGCAGCCTCTCGGGCAGGGCCGGGGACATTCAGTACTTC.

The V call is TRBV6-6, the J call TRBJ2-4, with a possible D match to TRBD1 (6 bases). CDR1 is MNHNY and CDR2 is SVGAGI in the germline V gene (reference sequence). V was pared by 10 bases and J by 2 bases, with 12 bases between. CDR3 length: 13 residues. CDR3 amino acids: CATTDRSKNIQYF. The CDR3 nucleotides are TGTGCCACCACGGACAGATCCAAAAACATTCAGTACTTC.

There are a few counts of this clonotype. This chain links TRBV20-1 with TRBJ2-7; TRBD2 matches 9 bases. Germline assignment: CDR1 DFQATT and CDR2 SNEGSKA (reference sequence). CDR3 length equals 13 residues. CDR3 region: CSAVAGENYEQYF. In nucleotides, the CDR3 is TGCAGCGCTGTAGCGGGAGAAAATTACGAGCAGTACTTC.

In its sample, this clonotype was seen many times. V gene TRBV3-1 combines with J gene TRBJ1-5; D unresolved. This CDR3 spans 15 amino acids. V was clipped by 1 base and J by 2 bases, with 9 bases between them. Germline values: CDR1 LGHDT, CDR2 YNNKEL (reference sequence). DNA of the CDR3: TGTGCCAGCAGCCAAGGCCTTCAGGGCAATCAGCCCCAGCATTTT. This encodes CASSQGLQGNQPQHF.

This clonotype appeared a few times. J is TRBJ1-6 and V is TRBV11-2; D remains unclear. The CDR3 spans 12 residues. The V gene lost 1 base and the J gene lost 8 bases, with 3 bases spanning the gap. The germline V gene encodes CDR1 SGHAT and CDR2 FQNNGV. Written as DNA, the CDR3 is TGTGCCAGCAGCTTAGTCGATTCACCCCTCCACTTT. It encodes CASSLVDSPLHF. Combining the CDR3 with reference TRBV11-2 and TRBJ1-6 gives the whole variable domain EAGVAQSPRYKIIEKRQSVAFWCNPISGHATLYWYQQILGQGPKLLIQFQNNGVVDDSQLPKDRFSAERLKGVDSTLKIQPAKLEDSAVYLCASSLVDSPLHFGNGTRLTVT.

A few counts support this clonotype. The gene calls are TRBV9 and TRBJ2-7, with D uncertain. The CDR3 extends over 16 amino acids. Germline V gene data show CDR1 as SGDLS and CDR2 as YYNGEE. The ends were cut back, 4 bases at V and 2 bases at J, with 19 bases in the middle. CDR3 bases: TGTGCCAGCAGCCCCACCGGCAGCCGAGGCCCCTACGAGCAGTACTTC. Residues: CASSPTGSRGPYEQYF.

The DNA of the CDR3 is TGCGCCAGCAGTGGGGCTAGCTACCAAGAGACCCAGTACTTC. This encodes CASSGASYQETQYF. The rearrangement joins TRBV10-2 to TRBJ2-5; TRBD2 might be the D (5 bases). The CDR3 contains 14 residues. Germline lookup yields CDR1 WSHSY and CDR2 SAAADI. Trimming removed 4 bases from V and 0 bases from J, with 9 bases in between.

The chain couples TRBV6-2 or TRBV6-3 to TRBJ1-1; D gene ambiguous. This CDR3 region has 15 residues. Germline V gives CDR1 MNHEY, CDR2 SVGEGT. V was shortened by 2 bases and J by 0 bases, with 10 bases between the two germline ends. DNA of the CDR3: TGTGCCAGCAGTTACGGACTGAGCTTGAACACTGAAGCTTTCTTT. Translated: CASSYGLSLNTEAFF.

This clonotype was picked up a small number of times. The chain has TRBV25-1 and TRBJ2-1; tentative D call: TRBD2 (6 bases). The germline gives CDR1 MGHDK, CDR2 SYGVNS. The CDR3 sequence is 15 residues long. V gave up 1 base and J gave up 7 bases, with 14 bases separating them. CDR3 sequence (DNA): TGTGCCAGCAGTGAATTGGGGGGTCCGGTGAATGAGCAGTTCTTC. Translating it yields CASSELGGPVNEQFF. Full variable domain (outside the CDR3, taken from reference TRBV25-1 and TRBJ2-1): EADIYQTPRYLVIGTGKKITLECSQTMGHDKMYWYQQDPGMELHLIHYSYGVNSTEKGDLSSESTVSRIRTEHFPLTLESARPSHTSQYLCASSELGGPVNEQFFGPGTRLTVL.

This sequence joins TRBV6-1 and TRBJ1-5; 7 bases map to TRBD1. The CDR3 sequence is 14 residues long. In germline, CDR1 is MNHNS, CDR2 SASEGT. The junction had 6 bases not matched to a gene; V was cut back by 5 bases and J by 5 bases. CDR3: CASSKRQGDQPQHF. The CDR3 nucleotides are TGTGCCAGCAGTAAACGACAGGGAGATCAGCCCCAGCATTTT.

This clonotype appeared many times. This chain uses TRBV5-1 with TRBJ1-1; a weak D match, TRBD1 (5 bases). Trimming left V 0 bases short and J 0 bases short, with 12 bases between. This CDR3 has 16 residues. Germline V gene data show CDR1 as SGHRS and CDR2 as YFSETQ. The CDR3 spells CASSLARGAVNTEAFF. CDR3 coding DNA: TGCGCCAGCAGCTTGGCTAGGGGCGCCGTGAACACTGAAGCTTTCTTT.

This clonotype was detected ten times or more. This sequence joins TRBV12-3 or TRBV12-4 and TRBJ2-3; 7 bases are a match to TRBD2. V was pared by 2 bases and J by 5 bases, with 10 bases of the junction left unmatched. CDR3 length: 16 amino acids. CDR3 residues: CASSLRPWGGGDTQYF. CDR3 nucleotide sequence: TGTGCCAGCAGTTTAAGGCCCTGGGGGGGGGGAGATACGCAGTATTTT.

This clonotype was observed a handful of times. This chain uses TRBV5-1 with TRBJ2-1; 7 nucleotides line up with TRBD2. The CDR3 covers 18 residues. V lost 1 base and J lost 0; bases outside the gene matches: 10. Germline CDR1 SGHRS, CDR2 YFSETQ. CDR3 loop: CASSLLTSGMGSYNEQFF. CDR3 coding DNA: TGCGCCAGCAGCTTGCTTACCAGCGGGATGGGCTCCTACAATGAGCAGTTCTTC.

The chain uses TRBV5-1 and TRBJ1-1; tentative D call: TRBD1 (6 bases). V was shortened by 3 bases and J by 7 bases, with 13 bases between the two germline ends. The CDR3 contains 13 residues. In germline, CDR1 is SGHRS, CDR2 YFSETQ. The CDR3 loop is CASSSGQRIEAFF. In DNA form, the CDR3 reads TGCGCCAGCAGCTCTGGACAGAGGATTGAAGCTTTCTTT.

This clonotype was picked up a small number of times. This rearrangement joins TRBV7-9 to TRBJ2-5; D is unresolved. In germline, CDR1 is SEHNR, CDR2 FQNEAQ (reference sequence). Trimming shortened V by 5 bases and J by 5 bases, and 12 bases separated the two germline ends. There are 13 residues in the CDR3. CDR3 loop: CASSLPVGETQYF. CDR3 nucleotide sequence: TGTGCCAGCAGCCTCCCGGTGGGGGAGACCCAGTACTTC.

This clonotype has only a few counts. V gene TRBV3-1 combines with J gene TRBJ2-2; TRBD2 matches 12 bases. CDR3 length: 16 amino acids. V was clipped by 4 bases and J by 6 bases; unmatched bases: 6. Germline CDR1 and CDR2: LGHDT and YNNKEL (reference sequence). Here the CDR3 reads CASSPTSGGTPGELFF. CDR3 in DNA: TGTGCCAGCAGCCCGACTAGCGGGGGAACCCCCGGGGAGCTGTTTTTT.